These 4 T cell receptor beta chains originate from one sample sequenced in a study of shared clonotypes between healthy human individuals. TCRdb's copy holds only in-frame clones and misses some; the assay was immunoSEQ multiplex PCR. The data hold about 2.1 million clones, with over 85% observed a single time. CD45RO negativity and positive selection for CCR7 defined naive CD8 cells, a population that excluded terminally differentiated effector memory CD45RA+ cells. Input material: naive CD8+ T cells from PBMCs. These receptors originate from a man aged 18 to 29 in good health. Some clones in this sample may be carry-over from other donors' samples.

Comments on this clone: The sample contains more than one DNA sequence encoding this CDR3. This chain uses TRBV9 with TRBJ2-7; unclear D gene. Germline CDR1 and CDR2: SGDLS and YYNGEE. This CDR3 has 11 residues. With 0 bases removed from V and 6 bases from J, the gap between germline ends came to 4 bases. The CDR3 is CASSVGGEQYF. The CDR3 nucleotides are TGTGCCAGCAGCGTAGGGGGCGAGCAGTACTTC.

CDR3 sequence reads: CASSVQDRYATDTQYF. CDR3 coding DNA: TGTGCCAGCAGTGTTCAAGACAGGTATGCCACAGATACGCAGTATTTT. V and J are TRBV2 and TRBJ2-3; tentative D call: TRBD1 (6 bases). Trimming took 4 bases from V and 2 from J, leaving 16 bases between them. The CDR3 spans 16 residues. The germline V gene encodes CDR1 SNHLY and CDR2 FYNNEI.

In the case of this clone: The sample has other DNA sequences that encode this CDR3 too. The CDR3 DNA sequence: TGTGCCAGCAGCTTAAGCAGAACCTACGAGCAGTACTTC. This translates into CASSLSRTYEQYF. The chain links TRBV11-2 to TRBJ2-7; D not certain. The CDR3 extends over 13 amino acids. Trimming pared 2 bases from V and 2 bases from J, leaving 7 bases between. In germline, CDR1 is SGHAT, CDR2 FQNNGV.

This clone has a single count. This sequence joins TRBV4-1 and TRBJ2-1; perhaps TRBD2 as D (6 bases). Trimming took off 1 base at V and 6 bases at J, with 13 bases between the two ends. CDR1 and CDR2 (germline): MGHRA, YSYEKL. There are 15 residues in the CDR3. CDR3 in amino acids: CASSQVGGKSNEQFF. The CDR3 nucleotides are TGCGCCAGCAGCCAAGTTGGCGGGAAGAGCAATGAGCAGTTCTTC.